This is a list of T cell receptor beta chains from one sample in a study of long-term antiretroviral therapy in people with HIV. Generated by immunoSEQ multiplex PCR, the TCRdb table keeps only in-frame clones and is missing some. The table includes around 21,000 clones, around 84% detected once. The source was unsorted PBMCs, collected 0.2 years after starting antiretroviral therapy. The receptors come from a woman in her thirties with HIV. The CDR3 runs from the conserved cysteine through the conserved F or W. D genes are given only for firm matches. Not every row has a clone size; where given, it reads once, few, many or a size class.

j_gene: TRBJ2-1; abundance: .; v_gene: TRBV12-5; d_gene: TRBD1; CDR3nt: TGTGCTAGTGGTTTGGAAAAGGGGGCATTCAATGAGCAGTTCTTC; CDR3aa: CASGLEKGAFNEQFF
j_gene: TRBJ2-5; abundance: .; v_gene: TRBV27; d_gene: .; CDR3nt: TGTGCCAGCAGTTTGGTCCCTAAAGAGACCCAGTACTTC; CDR3aa: CASSLVPKETQYF
j_gene: TRBJ2-1; abundance: .; v_gene: TRBV10-3; d_gene: .; CDR3nt: TGTGCCATCAGCCCTCCTGGGACTGACAATGAGCAGTTCTTC; CDR3aa: CAISPPGTDNEQFF
j_gene: TRBJ1-1; abundance: once; v_gene: TRBV5-1; d_gene: .; CDR3nt: TGCGCCAGCAGACTTCCTACCGGGACACTCCTCGACACTGAAGCTTTCTTT; CDR3aa: CASRLPTGTLLDTEAFF
j_gene: TRBJ2-1; abundance: .; v_gene: TRBV25-1; d_gene: .; CDR3nt: TGTGCCAGCAGTGCTCTCAAGGGGAGCTCCTACAATGAGCAGTTCTTC; CDR3aa: CASSALKGSSYNEQFF
j_gene: TRBJ1-6; abundance: .; v_gene: TRBV11-1; d_gene: .; CDR3nt: TGTGCCAGCAGCTTAGGGGACGGCGCTGGACCCCTCCACTTT; CDR3aa: CASSLGDGAGPLHF
j_gene: TRBJ2-2; abundance: .; v_gene: TRBV29-1; d_gene: TRBD1; CDR3nt: TGCAGCGCAGCTAAGGGACAGGGGGTGAACACCGGGGAGCTGTTTTTT; CDR3aa: CSAAKGQGVNTGELFF
j_gene: TRBJ1-2; abundance: .; v_gene: TRBV10-3; d_gene: TRBD1; CDR3nt: TGTGCCATCAGTCAATCAGGGGGCCCCAGCTATGGCTACACCTTC; CDR3aa: CAISQSGGPSYGYTF
j_gene: TRBJ1-2; abundance: few; v_gene: TRBV15; d_gene: .; CDR3nt: TGTGCCACCAGCAGAGATAGCCAGGGATCATATGGCTACACCTTC; CDR3aa: CATSRDSQGSYGYTF
j_gene: TRBJ1-4; abundance: .; v_gene: TRBV5-1; d_gene: TRBD1; CDR3nt: TGCGCCAGCAGCTTTGCCGGGACAGACAATGAAAAACTGTTTTTT; CDR3aa: CASSFAGTDNEKLFF
j_gene: TRBJ2-1; abundance: .; v_gene: TRBV7-3; d_gene: .; CDR3nt: TGTGCCAGCAGCTTAGGGGGGCGGGCTCGACGTAATGAGCAGTTCTTC; CDR3aa: CASSLGGRARRNEQFF
j_gene: TRBJ1-4; abundance: .; v_gene: TRBV30; d_gene: .; CDR3nt: TGTGCCTGGAGTGTACAACAGACCACGGTTAAACTGTTTTTT; CDR3aa: CAWSVQQTTVKLFF
j_gene: TRBJ1-1; abundance: .; v_gene: TRBV2; d_gene: .; CDR3nt: TGTGCCAGCAGTGAAGATGGGCACCGGGGCACTGAAGCTTTCTTT; CDR3aa: CASSEDGHRGTEAFF
j_gene: TRBJ1-1; abundance: few; v_gene: TRBV5-4; d_gene: TRBD1; CDR3nt: TGTGCCACCCGGACAGGGGGTTTAATGAACACTGAAGCTTTCTTT; CDR3aa: CATRTGGLMNTEAFF
j_gene: TRBJ2-1; abundance: .; v_gene: TRBV18; d_gene: .; CDR3nt: TGTGCCAGCTCAGCACAGGGCAATGAGCAGTTCTTC; CDR3aa: CASSAQGNEQFF
j_gene: TRBJ2-2; abundance: few; v_gene: TRBV12-5; d_gene: .; CDR3nt: TGTGCTAGTGAAGGGCACACCGGGGAGCTGTTTTTT; CDR3aa: CASEGHTGELFF
j_gene: TRBJ1-2; abundance: .; v_gene: TRBV10-3; d_gene: .; CDR3nt: TGTGCCATCAGTGAGTCCGACTCCCTAGCGGCTGGCTACACCTTC; CDR3aa: CAISESDSLAAGYTF
j_gene: TRBJ1-2; abundance: .; v_gene: TRBV11-2; d_gene: TRBD1; CDR3nt: TGTGCCAGCAGCGTCGGGCAGGGGGCAGTCTATGGCTACACCTTC; CDR3aa: CASSVGQGAVYGYTF
j_gene: TRBJ2-3; abundance: .; v_gene: TRBV4-1; d_gene: .; CDR3nt: TGCGCCAGCAGCCCGTATGCCTCGGAGGCAGATACGCAGTATTTT; CDR3aa: CASSPYASEADTQYF
j_gene: TRBJ2-7; abundance: once; v_gene: TRBV18; d_gene: TRBD2; CDR3nt: TGTGCCAGCTCTCCGGGAGGTGGGGTCTACGAGCAGTACTTC; CDR3aa: CASSPGGGVYEQYF
j_gene: TRBJ1-3; abundance: .; v_gene: TRBV18; d_gene: TRBD1; CDR3nt: TGTGCCAGCTCAGCTGGACAGGGCGCCTCGTCTGGAAACACCATATATTTT; CDR3aa: CASSAGQGASSGNTIYF
j_gene: TRBJ1-2; abundance: .; v_gene: TRBV6-1; d_gene: TRBD1; CDR3nt: TGTGCCAGCAGAGGGGGCGCGAGGAGGTGGTACACCTTC; CDR3aa: CASRGGARRWYTF
j_gene: TRBJ2-4; abundance: .; v_gene: TRBV6-1; d_gene: TRBD1; CDR3nt: TGTGCCAGCAAAGGACAGGTGAAAAACATTCAGTACTTC; CDR3aa: CASKGQVKNIQYF
j_gene: TRBJ1-1; abundance: .; v_gene: TRBV28; d_gene: TRBD1; CDR3nt: TGTGCCAGCAGTTCACCCTCCGGGACAGGGCGATCCACTGAAGCTTTCTTT; CDR3aa: CASSSPSGTGRSTEAFF
j_gene: TRBJ1-4; abundance: few; v_gene: TRBV14; d_gene: .; CDR3nt: TGTGCCAGCAGCCGAGGGATATTGGAAAAACTGTTTTTT; CDR3aa: CASSRGILEKLFF
j_gene: TRBJ1-3; abundance: .; v_gene: TRBV19; d_gene: TRBD1; CDR3nt: TGTGCCAGTGGGGCCAGACAGGGGAGACTCTCTGGAAACACCATATATTTT; CDR3aa: CASGARQGRLSGNTIYF
j_gene: TRBJ2-5; abundance: .; v_gene: TRBV4-1; d_gene: TRBD2; CDR3nt: TGCGCCAGCAGCCAGATTAGCGGGGAAGAGACCCAGTACTTC; CDR3aa: CASSQISGEETQYF
j_gene: TRBJ2-1; abundance: once; v_gene: TRBV7-8; d_gene: .; CDR3nt: TGTGCCAGCAGCCCATTAGCAGGGGATCGGGAGCAGTTCTTC; CDR3aa: CASSPLAGDREQFF
j_gene: TRBJ1-2; abundance: .; v_gene: TRBV4-2; d_gene: .; CDR3nt: TGTGCCAGCAGCCAAGATTTGGCAGGCACCGTCTATGGCTACACCTTC; CDR3aa: CASSQDLAGTVYGYTF
j_gene: TRBJ1-1; abundance: .; v_gene: TRBV19; d_gene: .; CDR3nt: TGTGCCAGTAAGGACGGGTCAGCTGAAGCTTTCTTT; CDR3aa: CASKDGSAEAFF
j_gene: TRBJ1-6; abundance: .; v_gene: TRBV15; d_gene: TRBD1; CDR3nt: TGTGCCACCAGCAGTAAGACAGGGGAACATTCACCCCTCCACTTT; CDR3aa: CATSSKTGEHSPLHF
j_gene: TRBJ2-5; abundance: .; v_gene: TRBV5-1; d_gene: .; CDR3nt: TGCGCCAGCAGCCGAATGGGGGGCCCTAAAGAGACCCAGTACTTC; CDR3aa: CASSRMGGPKETQYF
j_gene: TRBJ1-2; abundance: .; v_gene: TRBV10-1; d_gene: .; CDR3nt: TGCGCCAGCAGTGCAGGGAACTATGGCTACACCTTC; CDR3aa: CASSAGNYGYTF
j_gene: TRBJ1-1; abundance: .; v_gene: TRBV5-1; d_gene: .; CDR3nt: TGCGCCAGCAGCTTGAACCCAGGGTCCACTGAAGCTTTCTTT; CDR3aa: CASSLNPGSTEAFF
j_gene: TRBJ1-4; abundance: .; v_gene: TRBV15; d_gene: .; CDR3nt: TGTGCCACCAGCATTAGCCATGGGACACTCGCAACTAATGAAAAACTGTTTTTT; CDR3aa: CATSISHGTLATNEKLFF
j_gene: TRBJ2-7; abundance: .; v_gene: TRBV27; d_gene: .; CDR3nt: TGTGCCAGCAGCTCCTCAGGGTCTGGCGAGCAGTACTTC; CDR3aa: CASSSSGSGEQYF